Following are 6 T cell receptor beta chains from one sample sequenced in a study of STAT3 mutations in large granular lymphocyte leukemia. The assay was immunoSEQ multiplex PCR, and TCRdb's table has in-frame clones only and misses some. The sample holds about 16,000 clones, just under 85% seen once. Their antigens are not known. Broader study findings: At least one immunodominant TCR beta clonotype appeared in every T-cell large granular lymphocyte leukemia patient.

The sequenced sample consisted of peripheral blood mononuclear cells. Receptors were obtained from a man aged 50-59 years with T-cell large granular lymphocyte leukemia. Some clones in this sample may be carry-over from other donors' samples.

The chain carries TRBV10-3 and TRBJ1-5, with D possibly matching TRBD1 (5 bases). CDR3 length equals 14 residues. Germline CDR1 reads ENHRY; CDR2 reads SYGVKD. V was clipped by 4 bases and J by 7 bases, with 14 bases between them. CDR3 DNA: TGTGCCATCAGTGCAGGGCACCAAAGGCAGCCCCAGCATTTT. This sequence encodes CAISAGHQRQPQHF.

The J gene is TRBJ1-3, the V gene TRBV12-5, with D perhaps TRBD1 (5 bases). V was trimmed by 0 bases and J by 0 bases, leaving 15 bases between them. This CDR3 is built from 18 residues. Germline CDR1 reads LGHNT; CDR2 reads FRNRAP. The CDR3 coding sequence is TGTGCTAGTGGTTTGGTACTGGGGGGGAGAGACTCTGGAAACACCATATATTTT. Its translation is CASGLVLGGRDSGNTIYF.

The rearrangement uses TRBV5-1 and TRBJ2-3, with TRBD2 matching 9 bases. The germline gives CDR1 SGHRS, CDR2 YFSETQ. The CDR3 is 16 amino acids. Losses at the gene ends were 4 bases for V and 2 bases for J; bases not matched to a gene: 8. DNA of the CDR3: TGCGCCAGCAGCGCCCCCGAGCGGGGGGTCACAGATACGCAGTATTTT. Its translation is CASSAPERGVTDTQYF.

The chain links TRBV13 to TRBJ2-7, with unresolved D. V lost 1 base and J lost 0, with 10 bases in between. CDR3 length: 15 amino acids. The germline V gene has CDR1 PRHDT and CDR2 FYEKMQ (reference sequence). Here the CDR3 DNA reads TGTGCCAGCAGCTTAGAGGGCGGATCCTCCTACGAGCAGTACTTC. Its translation is CASSLEGGSSYEQYF.

The CDR3 spells CASSLGNVEQYF. CDR3 nucleotides: TGTGCCAGCAGCTTGGGGAACGTCGAGCAGTACTTC. The V gene is TRBV7-9, the J gene TRBJ2-7; no clear D. The V end lost 3 bases, the J end lost 6 bases, and 9 bases lay between the germline ends. Germline CDR1 is SEHNR and CDR2 is FQNEAQ (reference sequence). The CDR3 consists of 12 residues.

The rearrangement joins TRBV19 to TRBJ1-5; D is possibly TRBD1 (5 bases). V lost 6 bases and J 8 bases, leaving 20 bases between the germline ends. The CDR3 runs to 15 residues. From germline, CDR1 is LNHDA and CDR2 SQIVND (reference sequence). The DNA of the CDR3 is TGTGCCAGTAGCCTGGACATTGAGGGAATCAAGCCCCAGCATTTT. This translates into CASSLDIEGIKPQHF.